The rows below give T cell receptor beta chains drawn from one sample of a study of response to subunit inactivated influenza vaccine. One entry per CDR3 protein, called by TCRdb with MiXCR from the RT-PCR reads. The sample includes about 540,000 distinct CDR3 sequences, 20% to 25% of them seen just once. These same data were also listed under a study on T cells expressing NK-cell markers.

The specimen comprised CD4+ T cells sorted from PBMCs, sampled about 12 days after vaccination. These receptors originate from a man aged 45-65 years who received an inactivated influenza vaccine. CDR3s include the opening cysteine and the closing phenylalanine or tryptophan. A D gene is named only where the DNA matches it firmly. The size entry is marked missing in some rows and otherwise reads once, few, many or a size class.

d_call	v_call	clone_size	j_call	cdr3_nt	cdr3_aa
TRBD1	TRBV11-1	NA	TRBJ2-7	TGTGCCAGCAGTATCTCGTCGAGGACAGGGAGCTACGAGCAGTACTTC	CASSISSRTGSYEQYF
NA	TRBV2	few	TRBJ2-5	TGTGCCAGCATTCACCGGGGCTCTCAAGAGACCCAGTACTTC	CASIHRGSQETQYF
NA	TRBV12-3/TRBV12-4	NA	TRBJ1-1	TGTGCCAGCAGGGACTTGGACCCGAACACTGAAGCTTTCTTT	CASRDLDPNTEAFF
NA	TRBV4-3	once	TRBJ2-2	TGCGCCAGCAGCCAAGATCCTGCGACCGGGGAGCTGTTTTTT	CASSQDPATGELFF
NA	TRBV20-1	few	TRBJ2-3	TGCAGTGCTAGGGACCACACAGATACGCAGTATTTT	CSARDHTDTQYF
TRBD2	TRBV29-1	NA	TRBJ2-2	TGCAGCGGGGGACTAGCGGGGGGCCGGAAGCTGTTTTTT	CSGGLAGGRKLFF
NA	TRBV7-8	NA	TRBJ1-3	TGTGCCAGCAGCTTAAATCCCGCCAGTGTCGGAAACACCATATATTTT	CASSLNPASVGNTIYF
TRBD1	TRBV20-1	NA	TRBJ1-5	TGCAGTGCTAGGGGACAGGAGAAAACAAGGGGCAATCAGCCCCAGCATTTT	CSARGQEKTRGNQPQHF
NA	TRBV28	once	TRBJ2-7	TGTGCCAGCAGCCTAGGGGGTACCCACTACGAGCAGTACTTC	CASSLGGTHYEQYF
TRBD1	TRBV2	NA	TRBJ2-1	TGTGCCAGCAGAGAGACAGGGCCCAGCCAGTTCTTC	CASRETGPSQFF
TRBD1	TRBV24-1	NA	TRBJ2-1	TGTGCCACCAGTGATTTCGACAGGGGGCAGTTCTTC	CATSDFDRGQFF
NA	TRBV29-1	NA	TRBJ2-3	TGCAGCGTTGACGGTCTAGGTGGGCAGTATTTT	CSVDGLGGQYF
NA	TRBV7-9	NA	TRBJ2-1	TGTGCCAGCAGCTTAGTCCCCCAGAATGAGCAGTTCTTC	CASSLVPQNEQFF
NA	TRBV6-2/TRBV6-3	NA	TRBJ2-1	TGTGCCAGCAGTGTGCGACAGGTATCGCGTGAGCAGTTCTTC	CASSVRQVSREQFF
NA	TRBV6-2/TRBV6-3	NA	TRBJ2-7	TGTGCCAGCCAGCCGGGAGCTCGGTACGAGCAGTACTTC	CASQPGARYEQYF
NA	TRBV3-1	few	TRBJ2-3	TGTGCCAGCAGCCGTGCTTCGGCTAGCACAGATACGCAGTATTTT	CASSRASASTDTQYF
TRBD2	TRBV5-1	NA	TRBJ2-5	TGCGCCAGCAGCAGTAGCGGGATCGAGACCCAGTACTTC	CASSSSGIETQYF
TRBD1	TRBV6-2/TRBV6-3	NA	TRBJ1-5	TGTGCCAGCGGGACAGGGCTAAGCAATCAGCCCCAGCATTTT	CASGTGLSNQPQHF
NA	TRBV20-1	NA	TRBJ2-3	TGCAGTGTTCTGGGTATGGATACGCAGTATTTT	CSVLGMDTQYF
NA	TRBV20-1	NA	TRBJ2-4	TGCAGTGCCACACCCCGGGGCCGGGCCAAAAACATTCAGTACTTC	CSATPRGRAKNIQYF
NA	TRBV6-1	NA	TRBJ1-5	TGTGCCAGCAGTCCCTTTGGGGGTCAGCCCCAGCATTTT	CASSPFGGQPQHF
NA	TRBV6-1	few	TRBJ1-5	TGTGCCAGCAGTGAATCGGTCCACCGCAATCAGCCCCAGCATTTT	CASSESVHRNQPQHF
NA	TRBV7-8	few	TRBJ1-1	TGTGCCAGCAGCTTAACAGGTTTAGGGAACACTGAAGCTTTCTTT	CASSLTGLGNTEAFF
NA	TRBV5-1	many	TRBJ2-5	TGCGCCAGCAGCTTGGAAAAAGAGACCCAGTACTTC	CASSLEKETQYF
NA	TRBV27	few	TRBJ2-3	TGTGCCAGCAGCCAAAAAGGTGATACGCAGTATTTT	CASSQKGDTQYF
NA	TRBV7-2	few	TRBJ1-1	TGTGCCAGCAGCTTAGTTCTGGGAGCGAACACTGAAGCTTTCTTT	CASSLVLGANTEAFF
NA	TRBV7-2	few	TRBJ2-1	TGTGCCAGCAGCTTAGAAGTAACCGATGAGCAGTTCTTC	CASSLEVTDEQFF
NA	TRBV10-3	NA	TRBJ2-7	TGTGCCATGTCATCTGGGGGGGCGGGGGACTACGAGCAGTACTTC	CAMSSGGAGDYEQYF